These T cell receptor beta chains were read from a single sample in a study of blood T cell repertoires in COVID-19. Clones were read by immunoSEQ multiplex PCR, and TCRdb kept only the in-frame ones, dropping some. The table lists roughly 45,000 clones, approximately 84% of them singletons, with 4% to 5.5% in the top ten. Sequences were obtained from peripheral blood. The source is a man aged 50 to 59 with active COVID-19. CDR3s leave out the opening cysteine and the closing phenylalanine or tryptophan. Size is omitted from some rows. Given values are once, few, many or a class for expanded clones.

NA | TRBJ2-3 | TRBV7-9 | ASSSGYEEDTQY
NA | TRBJ2-3 | TRBV10-3 | AIGGGDTDTQY
NA | TRBJ2-7 | TRBV6-5 | ASSRGQRYEQY
NA | TRBJ2-2 | TRBV6-4 | ASSPEGLAGGINTGELF
NA | TRBJ2-5 | TRBV7-2 | ASSLVASGVQETQY
NA | TRBJ1-5 | TRBV2 | ASSERGPQH
NA | TRBJ2-7 | TRBV19 | ASSILGTGTGGYEQY
once | TRBJ2-7 | TRBV6-5 | ASRRGLVNYEQY
once | TRBJ1-1 | TRBV18 | ASSPQTGADTEAF
NA | TRBJ2-3 | TRBV9 | ASSSPKKGGTDTQY
NA | TRBJ2-1 | TRBV3-1/TRBV3-2 | ASSQDLGTSTNEQF
NA | TRBJ2-5 | TRBV10-3 | AISETNQETQY
NA | TRBJ1-4 | TRBV19 | ASQPGLAEKLF
NA | TRBJ2-5 | TRBV11-2 | ASSQDRSRLQETQY
NA | TRBJ2-3 | TRBV11-2 | ASSLEAEDTQY
NA | TRBJ2-7 | TRBV2 | ASWGGSYEQY
NA | TRBJ1-5 | TRBV6-5 | ASSREGQGVQPQH
NA | TRBJ2-2 | TRBV6-2/TRBV6-3 | ASSLLAGRPGELF
NA | TRBJ2-3 | TRBV4-1 | ASSPRAGTSGSRNTQY
NA | TRBJ1-5 | TRBV6-5 | ASTATGGTDQPQH
NA | TRBJ1-2 | TRBV29-1 | SVSQAFNYGYT
NA | TRBJ1-1 | TRBV5-6 | ASSPGQNTEAF
NA | TRBJ1-4 | TRBV5-4 | ASSLGTGKSNEKLF
NA | TRBJ1-6 | TRBV6-5 | ASVRAGQNNSPLH
few | TRBJ1-4 | TRBV6-6 | ASSSPRGAHEKLF
NA | TRBJ1-2 | TRBV4-1 | ASSQGGFGYT
NA | TRBJ2-1 | TRBV19 | ASSVDRELYNEQF
NA | TRBJ1-2 | TRBV25-1 | ASSPQGADGYT
NA | TRBJ1-1 | TRBV27 | ASSFREGDEAF
once | TRBJ2-7 | TRBV5-6 | ASSTHYEQY